The source of this T cell receptor beta chain is a study of cytomegalovirus exposure and HLA in healthy donors. CDR1 is SNHLY, CDR2 FYNNEI, per germline. The CDR3 is 15 residues long. The junction had 6 bases not matched to a gene; V was cut back by 6 bases and J by 7 bases. Study-wide findings and caveats: The majority of TCR sequences were rare, yet some public TCRs appeared in many donors.

There are a few counts of this clone. No antigen is known for it. Separate from the 666-subject first cohort was the roughly 130-subject validation cohort, to which the donors belonged. Libraries were prepared by immunoSEQ multiplex PCR; TCRdb keeps only in-frame clonotypes and omits some of them. The repertoire holds over 150,000 clones, with roughly 80% as singletons. Sequencing used PBMCs. The sequence derives from a woman aged 18-29 years in good health and CMV-seropositive. J is TRBJ1-6 and V is TRBV2; 10 bases line up with TRBD1. This CDR3 reads CASSAGQGSNSPLHF. The CDR3 nucleotides read TGTGCCAGCAGCGCGGGACAGGGGTCGAATTCACCCCTCCACTTT.